This entry lists 20 T cell receptor beta chains sequenced from one sample in a study of glioma-infiltrating T cells (TCRdb year 2016). Data came from an Illumina MiSeq. TCR alpha and beta CDR3 regions were amplified with the iRepertoire nested amplicon-rescue multiplex PCR (arm-PCR) platform from RNA. TCRdb reworked the public reads: Q25 trimming with fastp, MiXCR clone assembly, productive beta chains retained. Each entry merges the rows of one CDR3 protein and shows their most common DNA and genes. This sample gives around 350,000 distinct CDR3 sequences in total; 41% of them show up just once. The ten largest clones take up 9.5% to 15% of the sample. The sequencing input was glioma tissue, nonneoplastic brain tissue, or PBMCs (not recorded which). These TCRs come from a human donor with low-grade glioma or glioblastoma, undergoing nonglioma brain surgery, or in good health (not recorded which).

The chain has TRBV28 and TRBJ2-6; 8 positions agree with TRBD2. V shed 11 bases, J shed 0 bases, and the junction held 12 bases outside the gene matches. CDR3 length: 17 amino acids. In germline, CDR1 is MDHEN, CDR2 SYDVKM. This CDR3 is CALSPGGVTSGANVLTF. Written as DNA, the CDR3 is TGTGCCCTTTCCCCGGGAGGGGTAACCTCTGGGGCCAACGTCCTGACTTTC.

This clonotype was seen only a few times. This sequence joins TRBV28 and TRBJ2-3, with TRBD2 matching over 15 bases. The CDR3 contains 20 residues. CDR1 is MDHEN and CDR2 is SYDVKM in the germline V gene. Unmatched junction bases numbered 14, after V lost 7 bases and J lost 0 bases. For the CDR3, the DNA is TGTGCCAGCAACAAGCGGACTAGCGGGAGGGGCTGGACTAGCACAGATACGCAGTATTTT. Its translation: CASNKRTSGRGWTSTDTQYF.

This clonotype has only a few counts. Its ends do not fully match the called genes, so a read error is possible. This chain joins TRBV7-7 and TRBJ2-2, with D tentatively TRBD2 (6 bases). Per the germline V gene, CDR1 is SSHAT and CDR2 is FNYEAQ (reference sequence). The CDR3 has 13 amino acids. CDR3 in amino acids: CASSLGEAGELFF. In DNA, the CDR3 is TGTGCTAGCAGCTTAGGGGAGGCCGGGGAGCTGTTTTTT.

V is TRBV5-4 and J is TRBJ2-5; D remains unclear. The CDR3 loop spans 13 amino acids. Trimming removed 1 base at V and 2 bases at J, with 6 bases between. Germline assignment: CDR1 SGHNT and CDR2 YYREEE (reference sequence). The CDR3 region has the DNA TGTGCCAGCAGCTTGCCCAGGCAAGAGACCCAGTACTTC. It translates to CASSLPRQETQYF.

V and J are TRBV7-2 and TRBJ2-1; D unclear. Germline V gives CDR1 SGHTA, CDR2 FQGNSA. The CDR3 runs to 13 residues. V was cut by 6 bases and J by 10 bases, with 16 bases left in between. CDR3 bases: TGTGCCAGCAGTATAAAAGGCGTTCAGGAGCAGTTCTTC. Translated, it gives CASSIKGVQEQFF.

Only one count was recorded for this clonotype. Sequence at one end of the junction differs from germline and may be a read error. This rearrangement joins TRBV20-1 to TRBJ2-7, with D perhaps matching TRBD2 (6 bases). Germline-derived CDR1 and CDR2 are DFQATT and SNEGSKA (reference sequence). The CDR3 consists of 13 residues. The CDR3 reads CGASAPVSLKQYF. CDR3 nucleotide sequence: TGCGGTGCTAGCGCCCCAGTGTCCCTCAAGCAGTACTTC.

This clonotype was seen a handful of times. This chain uses TRBV4-1 with TRBJ1-3; the D gene is possibly TRBD1 (5 bases). This CDR3 contains 15 residues. Germline V gene lookup returns CDR1 MGHRA and CDR2 YSYEKL. The ends were cut back, 1 base at V and 2 bases at J, with 9 bases in the middle. CDR3 coding DNA: TGCGCCAGCAGCCAAGCGGGACCCCCTGGAAACACCATATATTTT. Translated: CASSQAGPPGNTIYF.

This clonotype was counted many times. This CDR3 is CASSYKTDGPDTQYF. The CDR3 DNA reads TGTGCCAGCAGCTACAAAACAGACGGCCCAGATACGCAGTATTTT. This rearrangement joins TRBV27 to TRBJ2-3; D not resolved. Per germline, CDR1 MNHEY and CDR2 SMNVEV (reference sequence). CDR3 length: 15 amino acids. V lost 6 bases, J lost 4 bases, and 17 bases lay in between.

This sequence joins TRBV25-1 and TRBJ1-5; unclear D gene. Deletions cut 4 bases from V and 1 base from J, with 11 bases between. This CDR3 has 15 residues. The germline V gene has CDR1 MGHDK and CDR2 SYGVNS. CDR3 sequence: CASSVHGLSNQPQHF. Written as DNA, the CDR3 is TGTGCCAGCAGTGTCCACGGACTAAGCAATCAGCCCCAGCATTTT. Supplemented by reference TRBV25-1 and TRBJ1-5, the full variable domain reads EADIYQTPRYLVIGTGKKITLECSQTMGHDKMYWYQQDPGMELHLIHYSYGVNSTEKGDLSSESTVSRIRTEHFPLTLESARPSHTSQYLCASSVHGLSNQPQHFGDGTRLSIL.

The chain couples TRBV6-2 or TRBV6-3 to TRBJ1-4, with D uncertain. Trimming took 5 bases from V and 8 from J, leaving 18 bases between them. This CDR3 has 15 amino acids. Germline V gene sequence: CDR1 MNHEY, CDR2 SVGEGT. The CDR3: CASSPDARREEKLFF. The CDR3 DNA reads TGTGCCAGCAGTCCAGACGCACGCCGAGAAGAAAAACTGTTTTTT.

The rearrangement links TRBV4-3 to TRBJ1-1; D might be TRBD1 (6 bases). Germline lookup yields CDR1 LGHNA and CDR2 YSLEER. CDR3 size: 16 residues. V lost 4 bases, J lost 4 bases, and 19 bases lay in between. The CDR3 sequence: CASSLDPGQMTTEAFF. CDR3 in DNA: TGCGCCAGCAGCCTCGACCCGGGACAAATGACCACTGAAGCTTTCTTT.

V usage is TRBV20-1 and J usage is TRBJ1-4, with a weak D call TRBD1 (5 bases). CDR3 size: 14 residues. From germline, CDR1 is DFQATT and CDR2 SNEGSKA (reference sequence). V dropped 0 bases and J dropped 8 bases, with 13 bases sitting between them. The CDR3 loop is CSARDEGLSEKLFF. For the CDR3, the DNA is TGCAGTGCTAGAGATGAGGGGCTTAGCGAAAAACTGTTTTTT.

The table lists this clonotype with many counts. The chain joins TRBV27 to TRBJ2-7; D may be TRBD2 (6 bases). The CDR3 has 15 residues. V gave up 2 bases and J gave up 3 bases, with 14 bases separating them. CDR1 and CDR2 from the germline V gene are MNHEY and SMNVEV (reference sequence). The CDR3 DNA follows: TGTGCCAGCAGTTTAATAGGTCCGGGGGACTACGAGCAGTACTTC. Translated: CASSLIGPGDYEQYF.

This clonotype has at least ten counts. The genes are TRBV6-5 and TRBJ2-3, with a weak D call TRBD2 (5 bases). V lost 0 bases and J 4 bases, leaving 17 bases between the germline ends. Looked up from germline, CDR1 is MNHEY and CDR2 is SVGAGI. The CDR3 loop spans 17 amino acids. The CDR3 DNA reads as TGTGCCAGCAGTTACTCGTTCGTCTCGGGATTGGCAGATACGCAGTATTTT. Translation gives CASSYSFVSGLADTQYF.

This clonotype has a count of ten or more. The CDR3 loop is CASSLDRGNRDEQFF. The DNA for the CDR3 is TGTGCCAGCAGTCTGGACAGGGGAAATAGAGATGAGCAGTTCTTC. The rearrangement uses TRBV28 and TRBJ2-1; TRBD1 aligns across 9 bases. The trim removed 5 bases at V and 8 bases at J, leaving 10 bases unmatched. The CDR3 runs 15 residues. Germline V gives CDR1 MDHEN, CDR2 SYDVKM.

In regard to this clonotype: This may arise from a read error, as a much more abundant clone is one base away. V is TRBV6-6 and J is TRBJ2-7; the D is unclear. Trimming removed 5 bases at V and 6 bases at J, with 17 bases between. The germline gives CDR1 MNHNY, CDR2 SVGAGI (reference sequence). The CDR3 has 14 residues. Here the CDR3 reads CASSPRAEKSEQYF. In nucleotides, the CDR3 is TGTGCCAGCAGTCCCCGGGCAGAGAAGAGCGAGCAGTACTTC.

The chain has TRBV28 and TRBJ2-1; TRBD2 matches at 8 bases. CDR3 length: 14 amino acids. V was clipped by 6 bases and J by 8 bases; unmatched bases: 9. Germline values: CDR1 MDHEN, CDR2 SYDVKM. This chain's CDR3 is CASRYRREAHEQFF. The CDR3 DNA reads as TGTGCCAGCAGGTACCGGCGGGAGGCGCATGAGCAGTTCTTC. The entire variable domain, with the rest obtained from reference TRBV28 and TRBJ2-1, is as follows: DVKVTQSSRYLVKRTGEKVFLECVQDMDHENMFWYRQDPGLGLRLIYFSYDVKMKEKGDIPEGYSVSREKKERFSLILESASTNQTSMYLCASRYRREAHEQFFGPGTRLTVL.

CDR3 in DNA: TGCGCCAGCAGCCTGGGGACAGAGTATAGCAATCAGCCCCAGCATTTT. Its translation is CASSLGTEYSNQPQHF. The chain has TRBV5-1 and TRBJ1-5; 7 bases match TRBD1. The trim removed 4 bases at V and 0 bases at J, leaving 7 bases unmatched. Germline values: CDR1 SGHRS, CDR2 YFSETQ. The CDR3 is made up of 16 amino acids.

In this sample, this clonotype turned up a few times. In this CDR3 the conserved last residue, phenylalanine or tryptophan, is missing, so a read error is likely. The gene calls are TRBV20-1 and TRBJ2-7; TRBD1 might be the D (5 bases). Trimming removed 1 base at V and 2 bases at J, with 9 bases between. Germline V gene data show CDR1 as DFQATT and CDR2 as SNEGSKA (reference sequence). The CDR3 is 13 residues long. In nucleotides, the CDR3 is TGCAGTGCTAGAGCGGCCAGGGCCTACGAGCAGTACCTC. It encodes CSARAARAYEQYL.

The rearrangement uses TRBV4-2 and TRBJ1-2, with no clear D. V was shortened by 0 bases and J by 7 bases, with 12 bases between the two germline ends. Germline-derived CDR1 and CDR2 are LGHNA and YNFKEQ. This CDR3 has 14 residues. CDR3 nucleotides: TGTGCCAGCAGCCAAGAGGTGTCCATATCTGGCTACACCTTC. It translates to CASSQEVSISGYTF.